The 21 T cell receptor beta chains listed next were all sequenced from one sample in a study of control samples from healthy donors and cancer patients. Generated by immunoSEQ multiplex PCR, the TCRdb table keeps only in-frame clones and is missing some. The table lists 250,000 to 300,000 clones, more than 65% of them singletons. Sequences were obtained from PBMCs. The source is a woman in her sixties with lung cancer.

This chain uses TRBV27 with TRBJ2-2, with TRBD2 matching 8 bases. The germline V gene encodes CDR1 MNHEY and CDR2 SMNVEV (reference sequence). V lost 6 bases to trimming and J lost 6 bases; unmatched junction nucleotides: 15. CDR3 size: 17 residues. The CDR3 nucleotides read TGTGCCAGCAGCCCCACCAGAGCGGGAGATGCGGCCGGGGAGCTGTTTTTT. This sequence encodes CASSPTRAGDAAGELFF.

V usage is TRBV2 and J usage is TRBJ1-2; a possible D gene is TRBD1 (5 bases). CDR1 and CDR2 (germline): SNHLY, FYNNEI. The length of the CDR3 is 15 residues. V shed 2 bases and J shed 7 bases, with 17 bases lying between them. For the CDR3, the DNA is TGTGCCAGCAGTGAAAATCAGGGTTTTGATAGTGGCTACACCTTC. Protein: CASSENQGFDSGYTF.

The chain links TRBV6-5 to TRBJ1-1; D is unclear. From germline, CDR1 is MNHEY and CDR2 SVGAGI. Deletions cut 0 bases from V and 0 bases from J, with 8 bases between. The CDR3 extends over 15 amino acids. The CDR3 nucleotides read TGTGCCAGCAGTTACTCGTCGAACTTGAACACTGAAGCTTTCTTT. As protein: CASSYSSNLNTEAFF.

V gene TRBV3-1 (or the pseudogene TRBV3-2) combines with J gene TRBJ2-2, with D unresolved. Germline V gene sequence: CDR1 LGHDT, CDR2 YNNKEL (reference sequence). The CDR3 is made up of 16 amino acids. Trimming cost V 0 bases and J 0 bases, with 8 bases left between them. The CDR3 loop reads CASSQEIGTNTGELFF. The CDR3 region has the DNA TGTGCCAGCAGCCAAGAGATAGGGACGAACACCGGGGAGCTGTTTTTT.

The gene calls are TRBV3-1 (or the pseudogene TRBV3-2) and TRBJ1-5; 7 bases line up with TRBD1. Germline trimming cut 4 bases from V and 2 bases from J; bases unmatched to any gene: 2. The CDR3 loop spans 14 amino acids. Germline-derived CDR1 and CDR2 are LGHDT and YNNKEL (reference sequence). The CDR3 loop is CASSLGTGNQPQHF. For the CDR3, the DNA is TGTGCCAGCAGCCTGGGGACAGGCAATCAGCCCCAGCATTTT.

The chain employs TRBV5-4 and TRBJ1-3; tentative D call: TRBD1 (6 bases). Germline CDR1 reads SGHNT; CDR2 reads YYREEE (reference sequence). This CDR3 spans 14 amino acids. The V end was cut by 2 bases, the J end by 0 bases, with 6 bases between. The CDR3 DNA sequence: TGTGCCAGCAGCTTAGGGGGCTCTGGAAACACCATATATTTT. Its protein product is CASSLGGSGNTIYF.

This chain links TRBV5-4 with TRBJ2-7; D gene ambiguous. The CDR3 spans 14 residues. V lost 4 bases, J lost 4 bases, and 15 bases lay in between. Germline values: CDR1 SGHNT, CDR2 YYREEE (reference sequence). The CDR3 reads CASSNEIPGYEQYF. In DNA, the CDR3 is TGTGCCAGCAGCAATGAAATACCGGGTTACGAGCAGTACTTC.

The chain joins TRBV19 to TRBJ1-1; tentative D call: TRBD1 (6 bases). The CDR3 runs to 15 residues. CDR1 LNHDA and CDR2 SQIVND come from the germline V gene (reference sequence). Between the trimmed V and J ends, which lost 5 bases and 2 bases, there was a span of 15 bases. The CDR3 nucleotides read TGTGCCAGTAGTTTCTGGCAGGGGTTAAACACTGAAGCTTTCTTT. Its translation is CASSFWQGLNTEAFF. The whole variable domain, filled in from reference TRBV19 and TRBJ1-1, reads DGGITQSPKYLFRKEGQNVTLSCEQNLNHDAMYWYRQDPGQGLRLIYYSQIVNDFQKGDIAEGYSVSREKKESFPLTVTSAQKNPTAFYLCASSFWQGLNTEAFFGQGTRLTVV.

The chain is built from TRBV11-2 and TRBJ1-1; no clear D gene. Per the germline V gene, CDR1 is SGHAT and CDR2 is FQNNGV. Trimming shortened V by 5 bases and J by 4 bases, and 11 bases separated the two germline ends. The CDR3 is 13 residues long. The CDR3 DNA reads as TGTGCCAGCAGCCCTCGGCAGGTCACTGAAGCTTTCTTT. It is translated as CASSPRQVTEAFF.

CDR3: CASSLYSRGEVLTF. Here the CDR3 DNA reads TGTGCCAGCAGTTTATATTCGCGCGGGGAGGTCCTGACTTTC. The V gene is TRBV27, the J gene TRBJ2-6; perhaps TRBD2 as D (6 bases). CDR3 length: 14 amino acids. In germline, CDR1 is MNHEY, CDR2 SMNVEV (reference sequence). V was pared by 1 base and J by 13 bases, with 14 bases between.

The gene calls are TRBV5-6 and TRBJ1-5; 7 bases line up with TRBD1. The CDR3 sequence is 15 residues long. The germline CDR1 and CDR2 sequences are SGHDT and YYEEEE. The V gene end was trimmed by 4 bases and the J gene end by 3 bases; junction bases not matched to a gene: 7. The CDR3 DNA reads as TGTGCCAGCAGCACGACAGGGCGCGTCAATCAGCCCCAGCATTTT. This translates into CASSTTGRVNQPQHF.

V and J are TRBV6-5 and TRBJ2-7, with TRBD2 identical over 14 bases. V shed 4 bases and J 2 bases; nucleotides not matched to a gene: 1. Germline-derived CDR1 and CDR2 are MNHEY and SVGAGI. This CDR3 has 15 amino acids. The CDR3 protein is CASSWGLAGAYEQYF. The CDR3 DNA reads as TGTGCCAGCAGTTGGGGACTAGCGGGAGCCTACGAGCAGTACTTC.

V is TRBV6-5 and J is TRBJ1-1; D uncertain. V lost 4 bases and J lost 2, with 2 bases in between. Germline V CDR1 and CDR2: MNHEY, SVGAGI. This CDR3 region has 11 residues. This CDR3 reads CASSSNTEAFF. CDR3 nucleotides: TGTGCCAGCAGTTCCAACACTGAAGCTTTCTTT.

The chain links TRBV5-5 to TRBJ1-1, with 9 bases matching TRBD1. Germline V gene sequence: CDR1 SGHKS, CDR2 YYEKEE (reference sequence). The CDR3 loop spans 15 amino acids. The ends lost 4 bases at V and 4 bases at J; junction bases unmatched: 8. In nucleotides, the CDR3 is TGTGCCAGCAGCCGACAGACAGGGGGACTCACTGAAGCTTTCTTT. It specifies CASSRQTGGLTEAFF.

The V and J genes are TRBV6-5 and TRBJ1-2; D gene unclear. V was cut by 2 bases and J by 7 bases, with 11 bases left in between. The CDR3 loop spans 13 amino acids. Germline values: CDR1 MNHEY, CDR2 SVGAGI. In nucleotides, the CDR3 is TGTGCCAGCAGTTACCCCCCGGGGATTGGCTACACCTTC. It translates to CASSYPPGIGYTF.

V is TRBV14 and J is TRBJ1-4; D may be TRBD1 (5 bases). V lost 4 bases, J lost 5 bases, and 14 bases lay in between. Germline V CDR1 and CDR2: SGHDN, FVKESK. The CDR3 loop spans 15 amino acids. CDR3 amino acids: CASSPLQGDNEKLFF. CDR3 DNA sequence: TGTGCCAGCAGCCCCCTCCAGGGAGACAATGAAAAACTGTTTTTT.

The chain recombines TRBV7-3 with TRBJ1-1, with no clear D. With 2 bases removed from V and 7 bases from J, the gap between germline ends came to 11 bases. Germline CDR1 reads SGHTA; CDR2 reads FQGTGA. The CDR3 sequence is 13 residues long. The CDR3 DNA sequence: TGTGCCAGCAGCTTAGGAGTACAGAGTGAAGCTTTCTTT. This sequence encodes CASSLGVQSEAFF.

The chain is built from TRBV5-4 and TRBJ1-3; tentative D call: TRBD1 (5 bases). Germline assignment: CDR1 SGHNT and CDR2 YYREEE (reference sequence). The V gene lost 2 bases and the J gene lost 1 base, with 7 bases spanning the gap. The CDR3 loop spans 14 amino acids. For the CDR3, the DNA is TGTGCCAGCAGCTTTGGGGGGTCTGGAAACACCATATATTTT. Its protein product is CASSFGGSGNTIYF.

V and J are TRBV5-8 and TRBJ1-1, with D perhaps matching TRBD1 (5 bases). The CDR3 is made up of 15 amino acids. The V and J ends lost 0 bases and 7 bases respectively, with 16 bases between them. Germline V gene sequence: CDR1 SGHTS, CDR2 YDEGEE. The CDR3 DNA sequence: TGTGCCAGCAGCTTGGATTGGAGTGGGGACCTTGAAGCTTTCTTT. This codes for CASSLDWSGDLEAFF.

The V and J genes are TRBV28 and TRBJ1-5; 10 bases are a match to TRBD1. V lost 4 bases, J lost 2 bases, and 2 bases stayed unmatched. From germline, CDR1 is MDHEN and CDR2 SYDVKM. The CDR3 runs 15 residues. CDR3 protein: CASSSTGGGNQPQHF. In DNA form, the CDR3 reads TGTGCCAGCAGTTCGACAGGGGGCGGCAATCAGCCCCAGCATTTT.

V and J are TRBV6-2 or TRBV6-3 and TRBJ2-3; 15 bases map to TRBD2. This CDR3 spans 16 amino acids. The junction had 6 bases not matched to a gene; V was cut back by 6 bases and J by 5 bases. Germline lookup yields CDR1 MNHEY and CDR2 SVGEGT. CDR3 loop: CASRPGTSGGIDTQYF. The CDR3 region has the DNA TGTGCCAGCAGACCTGGGACTAGCGGGGGGATAGATACGCAGTATTTT.